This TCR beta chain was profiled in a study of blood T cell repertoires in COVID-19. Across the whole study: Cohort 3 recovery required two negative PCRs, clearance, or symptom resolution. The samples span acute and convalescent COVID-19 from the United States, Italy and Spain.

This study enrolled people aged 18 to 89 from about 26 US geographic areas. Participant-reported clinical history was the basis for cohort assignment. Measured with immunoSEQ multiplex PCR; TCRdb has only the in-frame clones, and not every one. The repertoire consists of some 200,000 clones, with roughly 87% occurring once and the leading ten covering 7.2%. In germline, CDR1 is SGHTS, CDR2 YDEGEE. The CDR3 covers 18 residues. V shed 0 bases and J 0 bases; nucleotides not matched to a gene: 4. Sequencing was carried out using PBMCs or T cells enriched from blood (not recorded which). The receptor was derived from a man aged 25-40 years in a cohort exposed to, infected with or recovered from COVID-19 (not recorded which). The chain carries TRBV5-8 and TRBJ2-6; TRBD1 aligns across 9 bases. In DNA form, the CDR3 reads TGTGCCAGCAGCTTGGACCAGACAGGGGGCTCTGGGGCCAACGTCCTGACTTTC. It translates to CASSLDQTGGSGANVLTF.